The 30 T cell receptor beta chains presented below share a single source sample, sequenced in a study of T cells in Graves' hyperthyroidism and ophthalmopathy. Amplified TCR beta CDR3 regions came from RNA transcripts. A first-round RT-PCR of the TCR CDR3 used the HTBI primer set. TCRdb ran MiXCR on the multiplex PCR reads and lists one entry per CDR3 protein. The data hold around 380,000 distinct CDR3 sequences, with less than 15% observed a single time. The sequencing sample was made of blood. Source of these receptors: a man younger than 45 with Graves' hyperthyroidism that later progressed to Graves' ophthalmopathy.

This clonotype came up many times. This chain links TRBV5-1 with TRBJ1-4; maybe TRBD1 (5 bases). The CDR3 is 17 amino acids. The V end was cut by 4 bases, the J end by 3 bases, with 19 bases between. Per the germline V gene, CDR1 is SGHRS and CDR2 is YFSETQ. The CDR3 nucleotides read TGCGCCAGCAGCGATACCGGGAACCACAGGTCTAATGAAAAACTGTTTTTT. It specifies CASSDTGNHRSNEKLFF.

This clonotype was observed at least ten times. The chain joins TRBV20-1 to TRBJ1-2, with a weak D call TRBD1 (5 bases). The CDR3 consists of 14 residues. Germline V CDR1 and CDR2: DFQATT, SNEGSKA (reference sequence). V gave up 3 bases and J gave up 1 base, with 12 bases separating them. CDR3 bases: TGCAGTGCTAGTGAGGCAGGGTTTAACTATGGCTACACCTTC. Encoded protein: CSASEAGFNYGYTF.

This clonotype was observed a few times. The chain is built from TRBV4-1 and TRBJ2-7; the match to TRBD1 covers 8 bases. The CDR3 spans 14 residues. Losses at the gene ends were 1 base for V and 3 bases for J; bases not matched to a gene: 2. Germline V gene data show CDR1 as MGHRA and CDR2 as YSYEKL. CDR3 DNA sequence: TGCGCCAGCAGCCAAGCGGACAGGGACTACGAGCAGTACTTC. Translating gives CASSQADRDYEQYF.

The chain recombines TRBV5-1 with TRBJ2-5, with D possibly TRBD2 on 5 matching bases. CDR1 SGHRS and CDR2 YFSETQ come from the germline V gene. V lost 0 bases, J lost 5 bases, and 14 bases lay in between. The CDR3 loop spans 15 amino acids. CDR3 DNA sequence: TGCGCCAGCAGCTTGGAGTTGGGTACGGGGGAGACCCAGTACTTC. This codes for CASSLELGTGETQYF.

This clonotype has ten or more counts. The chain links TRBV27 to TRBJ1-2; the D gene is possibly TRBD1 (5 bases). Trimming stripped 7 bases from V and 3 bases from J, with 18 bases between. The CDR3 is made up of 15 amino acids. Germline V lookup: CDR1 MNHEY, CDR2 SMNVEV (reference sequence). CDR3 amino acids: CASTFSGRLDYGYTF. The CDR3 region has the DNA TGTGCCAGCACTTTTTCAGGGAGATTGGACTATGGCTACACCTTC.

This clonotype was observed many times. This chain uses TRBV28 with TRBJ1-5; unclear D gene. Trimming cost V 3 bases and J 9 bases, with 21 bases left between them. The germline V gene has CDR1 MDHEN and CDR2 SYDVKM. This CDR3 has 16 amino acids. CDR3 sequence (DNA): TGTGCCAGCAGTTTCGGTGTGCAGACCGTCTTGCGGCCCCAGCATTTT. Its translation is CASSFGVQTVLRPQHF.

This clonotype was recorded at least ten times. The chain employs TRBV3-1 and TRBJ1-1, with TRBD1 as a possible D gene (6 bases). The CDR3 is 14 amino acids. Trimming stripped 3 bases from V and 2 bases from J, with 10 bases between. Germline-derived CDR1 and CDR2 are LGHDT and YNNKEL (reference sequence). The CDR3 nucleotides read TGTGCCAGCAGCCAGGCAGGGGACAACACTGAAGCTTTCTTT. It specifies CASSQAGDNTEAFF. Combining the CDR3 with reference TRBV3-1 and TRBJ1-1 gives the whole variable domain DTAVSQTPKYLVTQMGNDKSIKCEQNLGHDTMYWYKQDSKKFLKIMFSYNNKELIINETVPNRFSPKSPDKAHLNLHINSLELGDSAVYFCASSQAGDNTEAFFGQGTRLTVV.

This clonotype was observed at least ten times. The chain employs TRBV7-2 and TRBJ2-4; D ambiguous. This CDR3 contains 13 residues. CDR1 is SGHTA, CDR2 FQGNSA, per germline. Trimming took 8 bases from V and 5 from J, leaving 13 bases between them. In DNA, the CDR3 is TGTGCCAGCTCAAGACGGTTAGAAAACATTCAGTACTTC. Translated: CASSRRLENIQYF. Combining the CDR3 with reference TRBV7-2 and TRBJ2-4 gives the whole variable domain GAGVSQSPSNKVTEKGKDVELRCDPISGHTALYWYRQSLGQGLEFLIYFQGNSAPDKSGLPSDRFSAERTGGSVSTLTIQRTQQEDSAVYLCASSRRLENIQYFGAGTRLSVL.

This clonotype occurred a few times. The chain has TRBV25-1 and TRBJ2-3; TRBD1 aligns across 10 bases. After removal of 5 bases from V and 1 base from J, the junction contained 6 bases not matched to a gene. CDR1 is MGHDK and CDR2 is SYGVNS in the germline V gene. The CDR3 contains 16 residues. The CDR3: CASSLTGTGGTDTQYF. As DNA, the CDR3 is TGTGCCAGCAGTCTTACCGGGACAGGGGGCACAGATACGCAGTATTTT.

This clonotype was detected only a few times. The rearrangement uses TRBV5-5 and TRBJ2-1; D is perhaps TRBD1 or TRBD2 (5 bases each). Trimming pared 4 bases from V and 4 bases from J, leaving 12 bases between. CDR1 and CDR2 (germline): SGHKS, YYEKEE (reference sequence). The CDR3 extends over 14 amino acids. DNA of the CDR3: TGTGCCAGCAGCACCGGGACCAGTTACAATGAGCAGTTCTTC. It codes for CASSTGTSYNEQFF.

Concerning this clonotype itself: This could be a read error, since a much larger clone is one nucleotide away. This rearrangement joins TRBV7-3 to TRBJ2-3; D unclear. The CDR3 loop spans 18 amino acids. Germline CDR1 and CDR2: SGHTA and FQGTGA. V lost 4 bases, J lost 2 bases, and 22 bases lay in between. CDR3 in DNA: TGTGCCAGCAGCTCCGAGCCAGGCGCTTATCTCGACACAGATACGCAGTATTTT. Its translation is CASSSEPGAYLDTDTQYF.

The chain carries TRBV3-1 and TRBJ2-3; 10 bases match TRBD2. Germline loops: CDR1 LGHDT, CDR2 YNNKEL (reference sequence). The CDR3 runs 17 residues. V dropped 0 bases and J dropped 4; count of bases not matched to a gene: 7. CDR3 nucleotides: TGTGCCAGCAGCCAAGAGGTTAGCGGGGGGCCGGCAGATACGCAGTATTTT. This translates into CASSQEVSGGPADTQYF.

On this clonotype itself: At one end the junction does not follow the germline gene, possibly because of a read error. The rearrangement joins TRBV6-1 to TRBJ1-1, with D possibly being TRBD1 (5 bases). From germline, CDR1 is MNHNS and CDR2 SASEGT. The CDR3 contains 14 residues. CDR3 sequence reads: CASSLGGRNAEAFF. CDR3 nucleotide sequence: TGTGCCAGCAGCCTGGGGGGTCGGAACGCTGAAGCTTTCTTT.

The chain carries TRBV20-1 and TRBJ1-5, with 7 bases aligning to TRBD1. The germline V gene has CDR1 DFQATT and CDR2 SNEGSKA (reference sequence). This CDR3 is 14 amino acids long. Trimming at V came to 6 bases and at J to 2 bases, leaving 7 bases not matched to a gene. The CDR3 DNA follows: TGCAGTGCCGGGAAGGGGGCCGGCAATCAGCCCCAGCATTTT. It yields the protein CSAGKGAGNQPQHF.

A note on this clonotype: In this CDR3 the conserved last residue, phenylalanine or tryptophan, is missing, so a read error is likely. The chain has TRBV12-3 or TRBV12-4 and TRBJ2-1; D call uncertain. CDR3 length: 11 amino acids. Here the CDR3 DNA reads TGTGCCAGCAGTTCCTCCAATGAGCAGTTCCTC. It yields the protein CASSSSNEQFL.

About this clonotype itself: A much more abundant neighbour one base away suggests this may be a read error. CDR3 sequence reads: CASSLLGGGDSEQFF. In DNA, the CDR3 is TGTGCCAGCAGTTTATTGGGAGGGGGGGACAGTGAGCAGTTCTTC. V gene TRBV27 combines with J gene TRBJ2-1; perhaps D is TRBD1 or TRBD2 (7 bases each). This CDR3 comprises 15 residues. Trimming took 1 base from V and 9 from J, leaving 16 bases between them. CDR1 and CDR2 from the germline V gene are MNHEY and SMNVEV (reference sequence).

This clonotype came up many times. J is TRBJ1-2 and V is TRBV12-3 or TRBV12-4; maybe TRBD1 (5 bases). The length of the CDR3 is 15 residues. V lost 4 bases and J lost 1, with 13 bases in between. CDR3 residues: CASSYLQGFNYGYTF. Here the CDR3 DNA reads TGTGCCAGCAGTTACCTTCAGGGTTTTAACTATGGCTACACCTTC.

The chain joins TRBV29-1 to TRBJ1-2, with 9 nucleotides matching TRBD1. CDR3 length: 12 residues. J gave up 4 bases and V 4 bases, and 1 base lay outside the gene matches. CDR1 is SQVTM and CDR2 is ANQGSEA in the germline V gene. In DNA, the CDR3 is TGCAGCGTTGGGGACAGGGCCTATGGCTACACCTTC. It codes for CSVGDRAYGYTF.

This clonotype was seen many times. The chain employs TRBV12-3 or TRBV12-4 and TRBJ1-2; 8 nucleotides agree with TRBD1. J lost 5 bases, V lost 3 bases, and 8 bases had no gene match. The CDR3 has 15 residues. The CDR3 DNA sequence: TGTGCCAGCAGTTTCTCCAGGGGGCTGTTGTATGGCTACACCTTC. Protein product: CASSFSRGLLYGYTF.

This clonotype was observed a few times. This sequence joins TRBV5-6 and TRBJ2-7; a weak D match, TRBD2 (6 bases). Trimming stripped 4 bases from V and 3 bases from J, with 8 bases between. Germline CDR1 SGHDT, CDR2 YYEEEE. This CDR3 has 12 amino acids. The CDR3, as DNA: TGTGCCAGCAGCGGGGGGAACTACGAGCAGTACTTC. Protein product: CASSGGNYEQYF. Together with reference TRBV5-6 and TRBJ2-7, the CDR3 gives the full variable domain: DAGVTQSPTHLIKTRGQQVTLRCSPKSGHDTVSWYQQALGQGPQFIFQYYEEEERQRGNFPDRFSGHQFPNYSSELNVNALLLGDSALYLCASSGGNYEQYFGPGTRLTVT.

This clonotype occurred many times. V usage is TRBV7-9 and J usage is TRBJ1-6; D is undetermined. V shed 5 bases and J shed 6 bases, with 14 bases lying between them. Germline CDR1 reads SEHNR; CDR2 reads FQNEAQ (reference sequence). The CDR3 length is 15 residues. Written as DNA, the CDR3 is TGTGCCAGCAGCGTTGACGGTAGAGGTAATTCACCCCTCCACTTT. Encoded protein: CASSVDGRGNSPLHF. Full variable domain (missing parts from reference TRBV7-9 and TRBJ1-6): DTGVSQNPRHKITKRGQNVTFRCDPISEHNRLYWYRQTLGQGPEFLTYFQNEAQLEKSRLLSDRFSAERPKGSFSTLEIQRTEQGDSAMYLCASSVDGRGNSPLHFGNGTRLTVT.

This clonotype has at least ten counts. The chain is built from TRBV12-3 or TRBV12-4 and TRBJ1-1, with D possibly matching TRBD1 (6 bases). The CDR3 has 12 residues. V dropped 5 bases and J dropped 6 bases, with 10 bases sitting between them. CDR3 residues: CASSAQGSEAFF. DNA of the CDR3: TGTGCCAGCAGTGCGCAGGGGTCTGAAGCTTTCTTT.

This clonotype was picked up a small number of times. The V call is TRBV3-1, the J call TRBJ1-4, with TRBD1 identical over 9 bases. This CDR3 spans 16 amino acids. The ends lost 3 bases at V and 6 bases at J; junction bases unmatched: 8. From germline, CDR1 is LGHDT and CDR2 YNNKEL (reference sequence). CDR3 sequence reads: CASSQGDRVRDEKLFF. The CDR3 nucleotides are TGTGCCAGCAGCCAGGGGGACAGGGTGCGTGATGAAAAACTGTTTTTT.

This clonotype was seen at least ten times. V usage is TRBV5-1 and J usage is TRBJ2-1, with D possibly matching TRBD1 (5 bases). Deletions cut 0 bases from V and 1 base from J, with 17 bases between. Germline V gene data show CDR1 as SGHRS and CDR2 as YFSETQ. The CDR3 runs 18 residues. This chain's CDR3 is CASSLGLGRKGSYNEQFF. DNA for the CDR3: TGCGCCAGCAGCTTGGGGCTCGGCAGGAAGGGGTCCTACAATGAGCAGTTCTTC.

This clonotype occurred many times. The V gene is TRBV27, the J gene TRBJ1-6; the match to TRBD1 covers 8 bases. The trim removed 6 bases at V and 9 bases at J, leaving 7 bases unmatched. Per the germline V gene, CDR1 is MNHEY and CDR2 is SMNVEV (reference sequence). The CDR3 loop spans 14 amino acids. CDR3 DNA sequence: TGTGCCAGCAGGCAGGGGGCTCCGGGTTCACCCCTCCACTTT. Its translation is CASRQGAPGSPLHF.

This clonotype appeared many times. The chain combines TRBV7-2 with TRBJ1-2; 7 nucleotides agree with TRBD1. The ends lost 5 bases at V and 4 bases at J; junction bases unmatched: 7. In germline, CDR1 is SGHTA, CDR2 FQGNSA. The CDR3 is made up of 14 amino acids. The CDR3 DNA follows: TGTGCCAGCAGCCGCCCGACAGGGAGCTATGGCTACACCTTC. This gives the protein CASSRPTGSYGYTF.

The chain employs TRBV2 and TRBJ2-3; 8 nucleotides align to TRBD2. V was pared by 6 bases and J by 1 base, with 6 bases of the junction left unmatched. The CDR3 has 15 residues. CDR1 is SNHLY, CDR2 FYNNEI, per germline. The CDR3 loop reads CASSLAGPGTDTQYF. The CDR3 nucleotides are TGTGCCAGCAGCCTAGCGGGCCCCGGCACAGATACGCAGTATTTT.

V is TRBV4-1 and J is TRBJ1-5; TRBD1 aligns across 7 bases. Germline lookup yields CDR1 MGHRA and CDR2 YSYEKL. The CDR3 is 16 amino acids. V dropped 3 bases and J dropped 1; count of bases not matched to a gene: 6. The CDR3 reads CASSQAQGPSNQPQHF. The DNA for the CDR3 is TGCGCCAGCAGCCAGGCACAGGGGCCGAGCAATCAGCCCCAGCATTTT.

Ten or more counts support this clonotype. The chain joins TRBV12-3 or TRBV12-4 to TRBJ1-4; 7 bases fit TRBD1. V gave up 5 bases and J gave up 7 bases; unmatched junction bases: 4. The CDR3 runs to 13 residues. CDR3 DNA: TGTGCCAGCAGTCTACAGGGGCGTGAAAAACTGTTTTTT. It codes for CASSLQGREKLFF.

There are a few counts of this clonotype. The V gene is TRBV20-1, the J gene TRBJ1-2; D is perhaps TRBD1 (5 bases). The CDR3 spans 14 residues. With 0 bases removed from V and 5 bases from J, the gap between germline ends came to 13 bases. Germline-derived CDR1 and CDR2 are DFQATT and SNEGSKA (reference sequence). CDR3 residues: CSARDRQTIYGYTF. For the CDR3, the DNA is TGCAGTGCTAGAGATCGACAGACTATTTATGGCTACACCTTC.